This T cell receptor beta chain was sequenced for a study of CD4 T cells in relation to SARS-CoV-2 and coronaviruses. Study information: ViraFEST: roughly ten-day antigen culture of PBMCs, then TCR beta CDR3 sequencing. Regarding the study as a whole: Samples before the pandemic and after infection were not matched within any donor. Crossreactive clones expanded significantly less to SARS-CoV-2 than monoreactive clones.

Turning to this clone: The target antigen is unknown.

Clones were read by immunoSEQ multiplex PCR, and TCRdb kept only the in-frame ones, dropping some. This table has 26,000 or so clones, just under 75% appearing once. Before the COVID-19 pandemic, during about 2010-2018, CD4+ T cells were taken from unexposed donors. Isolation of CD4+ T cells took place after roughly nine days in culture. Fresh IL-2 medium replaced half the medium on days 3 and 7. With 5 bases removed from V and 7 bases from J, the gap between germline ends came to 19 bases. Germline CDR1 reads SGHRS; CDR2 reads YFSETQ. The CDR3 length is 14 residues. The specimen was CD4+ T cells from PBMCs, cultured in vitro. The source of this sequence is a human donor in good health. This chain connects TRBV5-1 to TRBJ2-7, with D maybe TRBD2 (6 bases). This chain's CDR3 is CASRRTGAGGEQYF. The CDR3, as DNA: TGCGCCAGCAGGCGAACCGGGGCAGGAGGGGAGCAGTACTTC.